A single sample is the source of the 18 T cell receptor beta chains below, sequenced in a study of cytomegalovirus exposure and HLA in healthy donors. PCR involved 60 Vbeta and 13 Jbeta primers. The protocol was immunoSEQ multiplex PCR, while the TCRdb copy is restricted to in-frame clones and leaves out a portion. The sample records 180,000 or so clones, around 79% being singletons. The sequenced sample was PBMCs. The origin of the receptors is a man aged 45-65 years in good health and CMV-seropositive.

The V and J genes are TRBV7-9 and TRBJ2-1; 9 bases agree with TRBD2. The CDR3 contains 17 residues. Germline CDR1 SEHNR, CDR2 FQNEAQ (reference sequence). Trimming removed 4 bases from V and 4 bases from J; junction bases left unmatched: 11. The CDR3 sequence: CASSYMGRGGGYNEQFF. In nucleotides, the CDR3 is TGTGCCAGCAGCTACATGGGGCGGGGGGGAGGGTACAATGAGCAGTTCTTC.

The chain recombines TRBV2 with TRBJ1-3; 7 nucleotides match TRBD1. The germline V gene has CDR1 SNHLY and CDR2 FYNNEI. The CDR3 has 15 residues. Germline trimming cut 6 bases from V and 4 bases from J; bases unmatched to any gene: 9. CDR3 in DNA: TGTGCCAGCAGCGGCCCCACAGGGGTCGGAAACACCATATATTTT. This codes for CASSGPTGVGNTIYF.

The rearrangement links TRBV29-1 to TRBJ2-5; TRBD2 aligns across 8 bases. V trimming: 4 bases; J trimming: 4 bases; junction bases outside the gene matches: 8. The CDR3 runs 14 residues. From germline, CDR1 is SQVTM and CDR2 ANQGSEA. The CDR3 DNA is TGCAGCGTTGCAGCGGGGGTGATCGGAGAGACCCAGTACTTC. Protein: CSVAAGVIGETQYF.

The CDR3, as DNA: TGTGCCAGCAGCTCGACTAGCTGGCAGACCCAGTACTTC. Its translation: CASSSTSWQTQYF. The chain recombines TRBV7-9 with TRBJ2-5, with TRBD2 identical over 7 bases. J gave up 6 bases and V 4 bases, and 5 bases lay outside the gene matches. The CDR3 is made up of 13 amino acids. The germline CDR1 and CDR2 sequences are SEHNR and FQNEAQ (reference sequence).

The chain is built from TRBV6-5 and TRBJ2-5; TRBD1 might be the D (6 bases). The last part of the DNA fits TRBJ2-7 better; the J call may be wrong. This CDR3 contains 16 residues. Germline V gene lookup returns CDR1 MNHEY and CDR2 SVGAGI. CDR3 region: CASSYWDNAYPYEQYF. The CDR3 nucleotides read TGTGCCAGCAGTTACTGGGACAACGCCTACCCCTACGAGCAGTACTTC.

The count of this clone is one. A junction end diverges from the germline sequence, so it may reflect a read error. This chain uses TRBV4-1 with TRBJ2-2, with a tentative D call TRBD2 (5 bases). The CDR3 is 15 amino acids. CDR1 and CDR2 (germline): MGHRA, YSYEKL. CDR3 region: CASSQEVTIGGELLF. Written as DNA, the CDR3 is TGCGCCAGCAGCCAAGAAGTTACGATTGGTGGGGAGCTGCTTTTT.

The chain carries TRBV2 and TRBJ1-3; D call uncertain. The CDR3 runs to 13 residues. CDR1 is SNHLY, CDR2 FYNNEI, per germline. The V end was cut by 8 bases, the J end by 9 bases, with 17 bases between. This chain's CDR3 is CASVAGLIPTIYF. The CDR3, as DNA: TGTGCCAGCGTGGCGGGTCTCATTCCCACCATATATTTT.

The chain is built from TRBV6-6 and TRBJ1-5; D is possibly TRBD1 (5 bases). Trimming took off 5 bases at V and 7 bases at J, with 15 bases between the two ends. Germline V gives CDR1 MNHNY, CDR2 SVGAGI (reference sequence). The CDR3 length is 14 residues. CDR3 region: CASSQAPGNQPQHF. The CDR3 nucleotides read TGTGCCAGCAGTCAAGCTCCAGGGAACCAGCCCCAGCATTTT.

The chain couples TRBV4-1 to TRBJ1-5; the match to TRBD1 covers 8 bases. CDR1 is MGHRA and CDR2 is YSYEKL in the germline V gene. The CDR3 covers 15 residues. With V trimmed by 3 bases and J by 12 bases, 13 bases remained unmatched. The CDR3 sequence is CASSHSLDRAFGQHF. CDR3 DNA sequence: TGCGCCAGCAGCCATTCTCTGGACAGGGCTTTTGGCCAGCATTTT.

The sample holds one count of this clone. The chain is built from TRBV10-2 and TRBJ2-1, with 11 bases matching TRBD2. There are 16 residues in the CDR3. Per the germline V gene, CDR1 is WSHSY and CDR2 is SAAADI. V trimming: 6 bases; J trimming: 6 bases; junction bases outside the gene matches: 10. The CDR3 coding sequence is TGCGCCAGCAGATTCAAACTAGCGGGGGCGGTCAATGAGCAGTTCTTC. Translating it yields CASRFKLAGAVNEQFF.

The V call is TRBV29-1, the J call TRBJ2-5, with TRBD2 as a possible D gene (5 bases). Trimming pared 7 bases from V and 0 bases from J, leaving 9 bases between. The CDR3 runs to 12 residues. Germline-derived CDR1 and CDR2 are SQVTM and ANQGSEA. The CDR3 DNA is TGCAGCGGGAGGATCCACCAAGAGACCCAGTACTTC. Translation gives CSGRIHQETQYF.

This clone was observed a few times. The chain carries TRBV7-9 and TRBJ1-1, with D perhaps matching TRBD1 (5 bases). The CDR3 is 14 amino acids. Between the trimmed V and J ends, which lost 7 bases and 4 bases, there was a span of 16 bases. From germline, CDR1 is SEHNR and CDR2 FQNEAQ (reference sequence). The CDR3 DNA reads as TGTGCCAGCACCACTGGGGGGGTGGGCACTGAAGCTTTCTTT. Translating gives CASTTGGVGTEAFF.

This clone is medium-sized (0.01 to 0.1%) in the sample. The genes are TRBV4-1 and TRBJ1-5; D might be TRBD1 (5 bases). Germline lookup yields CDR1 MGHRA and CDR2 YSYEKL. The CDR3 totals 17 residues. V was shortened by 0 bases and J by 4 bases, with 16 bases between the two germline ends. The CDR3 reads CASSQDVQQQGNQPQHF. The CDR3 region has the DNA TGCGCCAGCAGCCAAGACGTTCAACAGCAGGGAAATCAGCCCCAGCATTTT.

DNA of the CDR3: TGCGCCAGCAGCTTACGCGGACTAGCGGGGGGCGACGACTTCACAGATACGCAGTATTTT. This sequence encodes CASSLRGLAGGDDFTDTQYF. J is TRBJ2-3 and V is TRBV4-1; the match to TRBD2 covers 14 bases. This CDR3 region has 20 residues. After removal of 5 bases from V and 2 bases from J, the junction contained 15 bases not matched to a gene. Germline V gene sequence: CDR1 MGHRA, CDR2 YSYEKL.

The CDR3 sequence is CASSLVQGSTGELFF. CDR3 DNA sequence: TGTGCCAGCAGCTTAGTACAGGGTAGTACCGGGGAGCTGTTTTTT. V gene TRBV7-2 combines with J gene TRBJ2-2; TRBD1 is a possible D gene (6 bases). Looked up from germline, CDR1 is SGHTA and CDR2 is FQGNSA. V was cut by 1 base and J by 5 bases, with 11 bases left in between. The length of the CDR3 is 15 residues.

The J gene is TRBJ1-3, the V gene TRBV9; no firm D call. Germline V gene data show CDR1 as SGDLS and CDR2 as YYNGEE. V dropped 4 bases and J dropped 0 bases, with 14 bases sitting between them. This CDR3 is built from 16 residues. The CDR3 spells CASSPARFGSGNTIYF. Written as DNA, the CDR3 is TGTGCCAGCAGCCCCGCTAGGTTCGGCTCTGGAAACACCATATATTTT.

In this sample, this clone turned up once. J is TRBJ2-7 and V is TRBV5-5, with D hard to call. The V end lost 2 bases, the J end lost 0 bases, and 6 bases lay between the germline ends. CDR1 and CDR2 (germline): SGHKS, YYEKEE (reference sequence). The CDR3 contains 13 residues. The CDR3 DNA reads as TGTGCCAGCAGCTTCGCAGACTCCTACGAGCAGTACGTC. Its translation: CASSFADSYEQYV.

This chain joins TRBV5-1 and TRBJ2-1; 8 bases are a match to TRBD2. Per the germline V gene, CDR1 is SGHRS and CDR2 is YFSETQ. V shed 4 bases, J shed 1 base, and the junction held 7 bases outside the gene matches. The CDR3 extends over 16 amino acids. CDR3 coding DNA: TGCGCCAGCAGCAGCTCAGCGGGGGCGTCCTACAATGAGCAGTTCTTC. This translates into CASSSSAGASYNEQFF.